These T cell receptor beta chains were read from a single sample in a study of shared clonotypes between healthy human individuals. TCRdb's copy holds only in-frame clones and misses some; the assay was immunoSEQ multiplex PCR. The sample records a few million clones, around 93% being singletons. The specimen was naive CD8+ T cells from PBMCs. The receptors stem from a man in his late teens or twenties in good health. Some clones in this sample may be carry-over from other donors' samples. Each CDR3 is given with its conserved first and last residue. The D gene is left open where the match is weak. Clone size appears in some rows only: once, few, many, or a class for an expanded clone.

clone_size	v_call	d_call	j_call	cdr3_aa	cdr3_nt
NA	TRBV4-1	TRBD1	TRBJ1-1	CASSPKTGGWTEAFF	TGCGCCAGCAGCCCCAAGACAGGGGGCTGGACTGAAGCTTTCTTT
NA	TRBV6-1	TRBD2	TRBJ2-7	CASSFSGRAGEQYF	TGTGCCAGCAGTTTTAGCGGGAGGGCCGGGGAGCAGTACTTC
NA	TRBV14	TRBD1	TRBJ1-1	CASSQHRGLGNTEAFF	TGTGCCAGCAGCCAACACAGGGGTCTAGGGAACACTGAAGCTTTCTTT
NA	TRBV28	TRBD2	TRBJ2-7	CASSRPGLAGDEQYF	TGTGCCAGCAGTCGCCCGGGACTAGCGGGTGACGAGCAGTACTTC
NA	TRBV6-1	NA	TRBJ1-4	CASNDRRREKLFF	TGTGCCAGCAACGACAGGCGGAGGGAAAAACTGTTTTTT
NA	TRBV1	NA	TRBJ2-7	CTSRPPGLEVAYEQYF	TGCACCAGCCGGCCCCCGGGACTCGAGGTGGCCTACGAGCAGTACTTC
NA	TRBV28	NA	TRBJ2-7	CASGRGDEQYF	TGTGCCAGCGGTCGGGGTGACGAGCAGTACTTC
NA	TRBV5-1	TRBD1	TRBJ2-3	CASSLAVTGSTDTQYF	TGCGCCAGCAGCTTGGCCGTGACAGGGAGCACAGATACGCAGTATTTT
NA	TRBV30	NA	TRBJ2-7	CAWSRGNEQYF	TGTGCCTGGAGCCGGGGGAACGAGCAGTACTTC
NA	TRBV19	NA	TRBJ1-3	CASSLPLPSSGNTIYF	TGTGCCAGTAGCCTCCCACTGCCAAGCTCTGGAAACACCATATATTTT
NA	TRBV6-5	NA	TRBJ2-7	CASSYSPAEYYEQYF	TGTGCCAGCAGTTACTCTCCGGCGGAATACTACGAGCAGTACTTC
NA	TRBV28	NA	TRBJ1-1	CASSSSRGSTEAFF	TGTGCCAGCAGTTCGTCCAGGGGCAGTACTGAAGCTTTCTTT
NA	TRBV4-1	NA	TRBJ2-1	CASSQGHAQFF	TGCGCCAGCAGCCAAGGTCACGCCCAGTTCTTC
NA	TRBV28	NA	TRBJ2-2	CASSWRGETGELFF	TGTGCCAGCAGTTGGAGGGGGGAGACCGGGGAGCTGTTTTTT
NA	TRBV18	NA	TRBJ1-1	CASSPLGHSMNTEAFF	TGTGCCAGCTCACCCCTGGGGCACTCCATGAACACTGAAGCTTTCTTT
NA	TRBV7-3	NA	TRBJ2-7	CASSLYKPPYGQYF	TGTGCCAGCAGCTTATACAAGCCCCCCTACGGGCAGTACTTC
NA	TRBV4-1	NA	TRBJ1-1	CASSPRRQMGTEAFF	TGCGCCAGCAGCCCAAGGAGACAGATGGGCACTGAAGCTTTCTTT
NA	TRBV6-5	TRBD2	TRBJ2-3	CASSYVAGGEDTQYF	TGTGCCAGCAGTTACGTAGCGGGGGGTGAGGATACGCAGTATTTT
NA	TRBV18	TRBD2	TRBJ2-1	CASTHASGAYNEQFF	TGTGCCAGCACCCATGCCAGCGGGGCCTACAATGAGCAGTTCTTC
NA	TRBV28	NA	TRBJ2-2	CASTHRGELFF	TGTGCCAGCACCCATCGGGGGGAGCTGTTTTTT
NA	TRBV27	TRBD1	TRBJ2-7	CASSLWLPGQGFYEQYF	TGTGCCAGCAGTTTATGGCTTCCGGGACAGGGATTCTACGAGCAGTACTTC
NA	TRBV6-1	NA	TRBJ1-4	CASSEIGGRLNEKLFF	TGTGCCAGCAGTGAAATTGGGGGCAGACTCAATGAAAAACTGTTTTTT
NA	TRBV27	NA	TRBJ2-7	CASSLTSYSSSYEQYF	TGTGCCAGCAGTTTGACTTCTTACTCGAGCTCCTACGAGCAGTACTTC
NA	TRBV11-2	NA	TRBJ2-1	CASSLAPLPGAVHNEQFF	TGTGCCAGCAGCTTAGCCCCCCTCCCAGGAGCAGTTCACAATGAGCAGTTCTTC
NA	TRBV7-8	NA	TRBJ1-1	CASSRWANMNTEAFF	TGTGCCAGCAGCCGATGGGCAAACATGAACACTGAAGCTTTCTTT
NA	TRBV19	NA	TRBJ1-2	CASSIDGHGPLKGYTF	TGTGCCAGTAGTATAGATGGCCATGGACCGCTTAAGGGCTACACCTTC
NA	TRBV7-2	NA	TRBJ2-7	CASSLGLLSDEQYF	TGTGCCAGCAGCTTGGGGCTCCTTAGCGACGAGCAGTACTTC
NA	TRBV6-1	TRBD2	TRBJ2-7	CASSGLLAPSYEQYF	TGTGCCAGCAGTGGCCTACTAGCGCCCTCCTACGAGCAGTACTTC
NA	TRBV28	NA	TRBJ2-7	CASSHRGPYEQYF	TGTGCCAGCAGTCACCGGGGCCCCTACGAGCAGTACTTC
NA	TRBV29-1	TRBD1	TRBJ2-3	CSVGQGATDTQYF	TGCAGCGTTGGTCAGGGGGCCACAGATACGCAGTATTTT
NA	TRBV7-8	TRBD1	TRBJ1-1	CASSLAPGGTEAFF	TGTGCCAGCAGCTTAGCGCCAGGGGGAACTGAAGCTTTCTTT
NA	TRBV28	NA	TRBJ2-3	CASNSWNTQYF	TGTGCCAGCAACTCGTGGAATACGCAGTATTTT
few	TRBV4-2	NA	TRBJ2-2	CASSPNYTGELFF	TGTGCCAGCAGCCCCAATTACACCGGGGAGCTGTTTTTT
NA	TRBV30	NA	TRBJ1-2	CAWRETGGYTF	TGTGCCTGGAGGGAGACAGGTGGCTACACCTTC
NA	TRBV7-6	NA	TRBJ2-2	CASSSIGELFF	TGTGCCAGCAGCTCAATCGGGGAGCTGTTTTTT
NA	TRBV5-4	NA	TRBJ2-7	CASSLEAGAYEQYF	TGTGCCAGCAGCTTGGAGGCCGGTGCCTACGAGCAGTACTTC
NA	TRBV7-7	TRBD1	TRBJ2-1	CASSIRGQGENEQFF	TGTGCCAGCAGCATCCGCGGACAGGGGGAAAATGAGCAGTTCTTC
NA	TRBV27	TRBD2	TRBJ2-1	CASSFGPGLAANEQFF	TGTGCCAGCAGTTTTGGGCCGGGACTAGCGGCCAATGAGCAGTTCTTC
NA	TRBV28	NA	TRBJ2-4	CASSLTGNDIQYF	TGTGCCAGCAGTTTAACCGGGAATGACATTCAGTACTTC
NA	TRBV5-7	NA	TRBJ1-2	CASSQTYGYTF	TGTGCCAGCAGCCAAACCTATGGCTACACCTTC
NA	TRBV27	TRBD1	TRBJ1-2	CASSIDRGLYGYTF	TGTGCCAGCAGTATCGACAGGGGGCTCTATGGCTACACCTTC
NA	TRBV27	NA	TRBJ2-7	CASSLYVSSQGEQYF	TGTGCCAGCAGTTTATATGTCTCTTCCCAAGGCGAGCAGTACTTC
NA	TRBV11-2	NA	TRBJ2-7	CASSLEGEGPSSEQYF	TGTGCCAGCAGCTTAGAGGGCGAGGGACCCTCTTCCGAGCAGTACTTC
NA	TRBV7-2	NA	TRBJ2-7	CASSDLMGTALREQYF	TGTGCCAGCAGCGATCTCATGGGGACGGCCCTACGAGAGCAGTACTTC
NA	TRBV7-9	NA	TRBJ1-2	CASSLGDKSGYTF	TGTGCCAGCAGCTTAGGGGACAAATCTGGCTACACCTTC
NA	TRBV28	NA	TRBJ2-1	CASTPGRGNEQFF	TGTGCCAGCACCCCCGGTCGGGGCAATGAGCAGTTCTTC
NA	TRBV5-8	NA	TRBJ2-4	CASSHRALAKNIQYF	TGTGCCAGCAGCCACCGGGCCCTAGCCAAAAACATTCAGTACTTC